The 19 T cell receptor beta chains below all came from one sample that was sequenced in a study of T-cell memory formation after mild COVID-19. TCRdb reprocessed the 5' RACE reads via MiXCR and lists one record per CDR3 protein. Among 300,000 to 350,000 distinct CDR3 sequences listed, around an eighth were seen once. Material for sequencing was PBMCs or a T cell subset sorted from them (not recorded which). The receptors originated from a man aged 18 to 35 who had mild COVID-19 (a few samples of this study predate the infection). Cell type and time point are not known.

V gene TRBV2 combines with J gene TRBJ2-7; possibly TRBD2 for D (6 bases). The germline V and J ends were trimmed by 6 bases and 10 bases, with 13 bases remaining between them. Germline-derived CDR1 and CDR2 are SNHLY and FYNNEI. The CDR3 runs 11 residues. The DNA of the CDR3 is TGTGCCAGCAGGGGGCCGGGGGAACAGTACTTC. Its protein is CASRGPGEQYF.

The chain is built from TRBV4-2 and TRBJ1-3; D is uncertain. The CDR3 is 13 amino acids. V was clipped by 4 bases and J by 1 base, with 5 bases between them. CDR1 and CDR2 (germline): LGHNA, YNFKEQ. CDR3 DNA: TGTGCCAGCAGCCTAACTTCTGGAAACACCATATATTTT. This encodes CASSLTSGNTIYF.

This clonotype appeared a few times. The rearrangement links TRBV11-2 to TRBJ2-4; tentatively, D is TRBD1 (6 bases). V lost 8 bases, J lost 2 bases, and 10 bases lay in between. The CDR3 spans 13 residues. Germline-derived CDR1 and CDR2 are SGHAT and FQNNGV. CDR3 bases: TGTGCCAGCTCTACAGGGCCCAAAAACATTCAGTACTTC. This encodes CASSTGPKNIQYF.

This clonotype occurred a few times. The CDR3 spells CASSLEWSGAETQYF. CDR3 nucleotides: TGTGCCAGCAGCTTAGAGTGGAGCGGGGCGGAGACCCAGTACTTC. The V gene is TRBV7-6, the J gene TRBJ2-5; 7 positions agree with TRBD2. Germline loops: CDR1 SGHVS, CDR2 FNYEAQ. The CDR3 is 15 residues long. With 1 base clipped from V and 5 bases from J, the junction kept 7 bases outside the gene matches.

CDR3 sequence (DNA): TGTGCCAGCAGCCCAATGGTAACCGGGGAGCTGTTTTTT. Protein product: CASSPMVTGELFF. J is TRBJ2-2 and V is TRBV3-1; no clear D gene. V lost 4 bases and J lost 5, with 8 bases in between. Germline CDR1 is LGHDT and CDR2 is YNNKEL (reference sequence). The CDR3 totals 13 residues.

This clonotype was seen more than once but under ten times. DNA of the CDR3: TGTGCCATCAGTGAGTCGACAGGGACAGATACGCAGTATTTT. This codes for CAISESTGTDTQYF. V usage is TRBV10-3 and J usage is TRBJ2-3, with 7 nucleotides matching TRBD1. The ends lost 0 bases at V and 3 bases at J; junction bases unmatched: 0. In germline, CDR1 is ENHRY, CDR2 SYGVKD. The CDR3 has 14 amino acids.

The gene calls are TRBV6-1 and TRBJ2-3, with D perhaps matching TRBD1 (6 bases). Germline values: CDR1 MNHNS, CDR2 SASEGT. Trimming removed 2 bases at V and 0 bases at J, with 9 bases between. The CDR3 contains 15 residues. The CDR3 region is CASSEWTASTDTQYF. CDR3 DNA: TGTGCCAGCAGTGAATGGACAGCTAGCACAGATACGCAGTATTTT.

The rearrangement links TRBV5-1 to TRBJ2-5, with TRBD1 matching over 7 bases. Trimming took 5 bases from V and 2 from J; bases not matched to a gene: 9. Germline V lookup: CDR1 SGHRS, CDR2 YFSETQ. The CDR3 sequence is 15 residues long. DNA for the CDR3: TGCGCCAGCAGTCTCGGGACAGAACTTCAAGAGACCCAGTACTTC. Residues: CASSLGTELQETQYF.

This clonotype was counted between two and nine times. CDR3 nucleotides: TGTGCCTGGGCAAGAGGCGGGCGGACTGAAGCTTTCTTT. Its protein is CAWARGGRTEAFF. The chain has TRBV30 and TRBJ1-1; unclear D gene. V dropped 5 bases and J dropped 5 bases, with 15 bases sitting between them. The CDR3 is 13 amino acids. From germline, CDR1 is GTSNPN and CDR2 SVGIG (reference sequence).

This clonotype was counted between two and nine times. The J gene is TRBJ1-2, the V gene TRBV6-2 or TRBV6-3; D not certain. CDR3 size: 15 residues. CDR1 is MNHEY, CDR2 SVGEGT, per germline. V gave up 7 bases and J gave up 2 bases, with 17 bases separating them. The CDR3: CASMDSRPRNYGYTF. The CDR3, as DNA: TGTGCCAGCATGGACTCGAGACCACGGAACTATGGCTACACCTTC.

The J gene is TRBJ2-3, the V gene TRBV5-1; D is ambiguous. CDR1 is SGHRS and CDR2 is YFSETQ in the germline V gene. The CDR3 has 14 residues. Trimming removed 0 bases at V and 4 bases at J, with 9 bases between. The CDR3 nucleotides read TGCGCCAGCAGCTTGGAGTCGATATCAGATACGCAGTATTTT. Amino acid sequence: CASSLESISDTQYF.

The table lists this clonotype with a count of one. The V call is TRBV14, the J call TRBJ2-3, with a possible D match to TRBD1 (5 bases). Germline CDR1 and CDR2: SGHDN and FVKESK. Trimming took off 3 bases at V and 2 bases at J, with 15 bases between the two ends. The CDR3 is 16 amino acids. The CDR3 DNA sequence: TGTGCCAGCAGCCACGTGGCAGGGTTAGTCACAGATACGCAGTATTTT. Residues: CASSHVAGLVTDTQYF.

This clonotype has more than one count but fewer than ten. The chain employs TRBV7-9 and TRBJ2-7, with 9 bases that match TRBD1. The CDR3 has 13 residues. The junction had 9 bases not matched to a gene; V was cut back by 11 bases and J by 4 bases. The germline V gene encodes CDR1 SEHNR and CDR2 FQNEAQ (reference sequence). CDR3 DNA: TGTGCCCCAGGCGGGACAGGGCAATACGAGCAGTACGTC. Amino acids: CAPGGTGQYEQYV.

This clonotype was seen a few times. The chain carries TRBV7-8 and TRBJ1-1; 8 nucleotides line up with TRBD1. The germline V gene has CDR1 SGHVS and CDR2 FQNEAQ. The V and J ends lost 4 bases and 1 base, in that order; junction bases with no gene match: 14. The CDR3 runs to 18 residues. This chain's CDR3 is CASSYRLRQGSGNTEAFF. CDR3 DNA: TGTGCCAGCAGCTACCGCCTAAGACAGGGGTCGGGGAACACTGAAGCTTTCTTT. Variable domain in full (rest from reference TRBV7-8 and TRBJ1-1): GAGVSQSPRYKVAKRGQDVALRCDPISGHVSLFWYQQALGQGPEFLTYFQNEAQLDKSGLPSDRFFAERPEGSVSTLKIQRTQQEDSAVYLCASSYRLRQGSGNTEAFFGQGTRLTVV.

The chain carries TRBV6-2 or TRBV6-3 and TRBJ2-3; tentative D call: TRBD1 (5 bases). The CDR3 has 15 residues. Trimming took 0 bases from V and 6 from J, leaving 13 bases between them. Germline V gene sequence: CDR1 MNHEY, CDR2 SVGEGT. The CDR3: CASSYSRGFKDTQYF. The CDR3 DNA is TGTGCCAGCAGTTACTCTAGGGGATTCAAGGATACGCAGTATTTT.

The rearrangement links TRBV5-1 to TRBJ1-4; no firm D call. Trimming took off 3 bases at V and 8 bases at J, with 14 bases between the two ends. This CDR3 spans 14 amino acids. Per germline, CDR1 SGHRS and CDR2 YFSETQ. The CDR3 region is CASSSGQEKEKLFF. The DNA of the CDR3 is TGCGCCAGCAGCTCGGGTCAGGAGAAGGAAAAACTGTTTTTT.

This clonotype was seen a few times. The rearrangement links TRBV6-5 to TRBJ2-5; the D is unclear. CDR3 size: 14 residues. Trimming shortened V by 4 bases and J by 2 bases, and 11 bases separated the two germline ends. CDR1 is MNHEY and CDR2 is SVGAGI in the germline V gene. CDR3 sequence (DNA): TGTGCCAGCAGTTTTGGACGGATGCAAGAGACCCAGTACTTC. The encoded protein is CASSFGRMQETQYF.

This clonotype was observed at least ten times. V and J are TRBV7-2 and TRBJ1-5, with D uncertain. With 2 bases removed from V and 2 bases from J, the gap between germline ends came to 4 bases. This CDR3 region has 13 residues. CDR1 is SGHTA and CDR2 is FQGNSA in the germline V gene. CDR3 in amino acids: CASSLSGNQPQHF. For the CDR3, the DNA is TGTGCCAGCAGCTTATCCGGCAATCAGCCCCAGCATTTT.

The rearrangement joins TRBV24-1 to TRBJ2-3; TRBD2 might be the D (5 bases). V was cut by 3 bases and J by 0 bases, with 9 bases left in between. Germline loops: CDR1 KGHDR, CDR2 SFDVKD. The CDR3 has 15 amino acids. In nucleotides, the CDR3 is TGTGCCACCAGTGATCCCAGGACTAGCACAGATACGCAGTATTTT. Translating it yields CATSDPRTSTDTQYF.